The rows below give T cell receptor beta chains drawn from one sample of a study of memory CD4+ T cells and cytomegalovirus serostatus. Libraries were prepared by immunoSEQ multiplex PCR; TCRdb keeps only in-frame clonotypes and omits some of them. The sample consists of 50,000 or so clones, more than 70% of them appearing once. Material for sequencing was memory CD4+ T cells from blood. Every receptor here comes from an adult in good health and CMV-seropositive. The conserved cysteine and the conserved F or W are not part of the CDR3 here. Each record gives: J gene, V gene, CDR3 protein.

j_gene: TRBJ1-2; v_gene: TRBV10-3; CDR3aa: AISENSDYGYT
j_gene: TRBJ1-4; v_gene: TRBV14; CDR3aa: ASRRVGSEKLF
j_gene: TRBJ1-1; v_gene: TRBV7-2; CDR3aa: ASSKQGANTEAF
j_gene: TRBJ1-1; v_gene: TRBV28; CDR3aa: ASSLGLGAF
j_gene: TRBJ2-5; v_gene: TRBV11-1; CDR3aa: ASSPGLLRLETQY
j_gene: TRBJ2-5; v_gene: TRBV7-9; CDR3aa: ASSPPTSFPQETQY
j_gene: TRBJ1-3; v_gene: TRBV19; CDR3aa: ASSSRRPSGNTIY
j_gene: TRBJ2-4; v_gene: TRBV7-2; CDR3aa: ASSPLGAKKNIQY
j_gene: TRBJ1-1; v_gene: TRBV9; CDR3aa: ASTRLGTGTEAF
j_gene: TRBJ1-1; v_gene: TRBV30; CDR3aa: AWSVGPRGEAF
j_gene: TRBJ2-7; v_gene: TRBV6-5; CDR3aa: ASSLTGTFSYEQY
j_gene: TRBJ2-7; v_gene: TRBV11-2; CDR3aa: ASSLGGIVEQY
j_gene: TRBJ2-1; v_gene: TRBV10-3; CDR3aa: AISGQGAESNEQF
j_gene: TRBJ1-4; v_gene: TRBV18; CDR3aa: ASSTAPWEKLF
j_gene: TRBJ2-1; v_gene: TRBV25-1; CDR3aa: ASSEYKSSRVDNEQF
j_gene: TRBJ1-1; v_gene: TRBV6-5; CDR3aa: ASSPPGGARTEAF
j_gene: TRBJ2-1; v_gene: TRBV19; CDR3aa: ASSKTRPKTSARVNEQF
j_gene: TRBJ1-1; v_gene: TRBV7-9; CDR3aa: ASSLKGEAF
j_gene: TRBJ2-1; v_gene: TRBV2; CDR3aa: ASKGLYNEQF
j_gene: TRBJ1-1; v_gene: TRBV4-1; CDR3aa: ASSRDTGGGTEAF
j_gene: TRBJ2-1; v_gene: TRBV28; CDR3aa: ASSLLRKGGNEQF
j_gene: TRBJ2-6; v_gene: TRBV28; CDR3aa: ASSPADGSGANVLT
j_gene: TRBJ1-6; v_gene: TRBV27; CDR3aa: ASRPQRGNNSPLH
j_gene: TRBJ2-6; v_gene: TRBV5-8; CDR3aa: ASIPSSGANVLT
j_gene: TRBJ2-7; v_gene: TRBV5-1; CDR3aa: ASRALGTGGNEQY
j_gene: TRBJ1-1; v_gene: TRBV6-1; CDR3aa: ASSEGGFNTEAF